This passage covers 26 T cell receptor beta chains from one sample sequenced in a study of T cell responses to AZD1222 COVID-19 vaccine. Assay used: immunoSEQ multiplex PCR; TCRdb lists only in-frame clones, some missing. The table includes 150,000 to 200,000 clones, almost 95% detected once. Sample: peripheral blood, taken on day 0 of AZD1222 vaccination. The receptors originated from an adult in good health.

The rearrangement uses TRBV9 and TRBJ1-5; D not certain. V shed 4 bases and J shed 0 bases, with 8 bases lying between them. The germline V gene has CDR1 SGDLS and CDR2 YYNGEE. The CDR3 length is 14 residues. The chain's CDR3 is CASSPDASNQPQHF. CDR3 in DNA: TGTGCCAGCAGCCCGGATGCTAGCAATCAGCCCCAGCATTTT. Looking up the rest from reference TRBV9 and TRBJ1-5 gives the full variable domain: DSGVTQTPKHLITATGQRVTLRCSPRSGDLSVYWYQQSLDQGLQFLIQYYNGEERAKGNILERFSAQQFPDLHSELNLSSLELGDSALYFCASSPDASNQPQHFGDGTRLSIL.

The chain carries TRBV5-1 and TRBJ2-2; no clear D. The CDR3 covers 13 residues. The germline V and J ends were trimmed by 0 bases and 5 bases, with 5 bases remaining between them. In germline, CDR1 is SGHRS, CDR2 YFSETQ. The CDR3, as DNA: TGCGCCAGCAGCTTGGAAGGAACCGGGGAGCTGTTTTTT. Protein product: CASSLEGTGELFF.

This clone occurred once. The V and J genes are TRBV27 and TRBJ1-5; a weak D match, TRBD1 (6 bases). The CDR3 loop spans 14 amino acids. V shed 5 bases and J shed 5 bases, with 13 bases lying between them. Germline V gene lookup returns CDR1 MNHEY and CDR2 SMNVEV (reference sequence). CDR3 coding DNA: TGTGCCAGCAGTCCCGGGACACCGCATCAGCCCCAGCATTTT. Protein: CASSPGTPHQPQHF.

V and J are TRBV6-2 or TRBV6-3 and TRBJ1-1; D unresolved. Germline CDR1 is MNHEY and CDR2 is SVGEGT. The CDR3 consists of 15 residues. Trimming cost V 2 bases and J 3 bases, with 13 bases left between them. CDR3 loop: CASSYRPPPDTEAFF. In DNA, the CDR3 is TGTGCCAGCAGTTACCGCCCCCCGCCGGACACTGAAGCTTTCTTT.

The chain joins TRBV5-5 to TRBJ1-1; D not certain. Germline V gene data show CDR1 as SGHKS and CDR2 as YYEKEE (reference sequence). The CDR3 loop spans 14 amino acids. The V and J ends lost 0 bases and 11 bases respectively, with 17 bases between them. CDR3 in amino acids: CASSLEGGRTSAFF. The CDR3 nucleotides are TGTGCCAGCAGCTTGGAGGGAGGACGGACCAGCGCTTTCTTT. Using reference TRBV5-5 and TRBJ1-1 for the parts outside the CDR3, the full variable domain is DAGVTQSPTHLIKTRGQQVTLRCSPISGHKSVSWYQQVLGQGPQFIFQYYEKEERGRGNFPDRFSARQFPNYSSELNVNALLLGDSALYLCASSLEGGRTSAFFGQGTRLTVV.

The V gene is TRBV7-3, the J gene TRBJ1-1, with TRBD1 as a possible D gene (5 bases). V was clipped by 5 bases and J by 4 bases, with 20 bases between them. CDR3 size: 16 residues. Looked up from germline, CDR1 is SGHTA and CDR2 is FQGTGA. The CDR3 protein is CASSTGALSRVTEAFF. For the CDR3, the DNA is TGTGCCAGCAGCACCGGGGCCCTCTCCCGGGTCACTGAAGCTTTCTTT.

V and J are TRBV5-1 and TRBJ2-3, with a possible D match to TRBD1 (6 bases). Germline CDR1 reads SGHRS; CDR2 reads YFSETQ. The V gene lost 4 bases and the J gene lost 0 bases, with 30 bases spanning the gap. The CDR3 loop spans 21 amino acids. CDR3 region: CASSRDTNRAKSPLSTDTQYF. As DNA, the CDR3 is TGCGCCAGCAGCCGAGATACTAACAGGGCCAAATCCCCACTTAGCACAGATACGCAGTATTTT.

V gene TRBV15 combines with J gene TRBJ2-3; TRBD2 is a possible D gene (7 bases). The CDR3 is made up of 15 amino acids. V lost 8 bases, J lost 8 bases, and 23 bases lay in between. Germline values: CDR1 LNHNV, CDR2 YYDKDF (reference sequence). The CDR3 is CATPKGGEAQGTQYF. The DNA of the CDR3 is TGTGCCACCCCAAAGGGGGGGGAGGCACAGGGTACGCAGTATTTT.

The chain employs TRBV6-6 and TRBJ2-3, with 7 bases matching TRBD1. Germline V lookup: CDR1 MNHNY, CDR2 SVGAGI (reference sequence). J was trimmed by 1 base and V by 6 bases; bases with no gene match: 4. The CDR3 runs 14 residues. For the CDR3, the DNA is TGTGCCAGCAGCCCCGGGACAGGCACAGATACGCAGTATTTT. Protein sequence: CASSPGTGTDTQYF.

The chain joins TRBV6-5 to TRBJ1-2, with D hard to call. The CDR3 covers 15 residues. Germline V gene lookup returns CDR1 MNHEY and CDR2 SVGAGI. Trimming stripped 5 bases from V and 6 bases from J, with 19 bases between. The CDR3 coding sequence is TGTGCCAGCAGTCCCCGGGCGGCTCCCACAAATGGCTACACCTTC. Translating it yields CASSPRAAPTNGYTF.

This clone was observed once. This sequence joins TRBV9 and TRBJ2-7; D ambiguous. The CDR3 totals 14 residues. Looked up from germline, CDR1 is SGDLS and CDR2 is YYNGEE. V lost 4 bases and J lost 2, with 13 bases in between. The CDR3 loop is CASSTDHTPYEQYF. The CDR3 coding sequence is TGTGCCAGCAGCACGGACCATACTCCCTACGAGCAGTACTTC.

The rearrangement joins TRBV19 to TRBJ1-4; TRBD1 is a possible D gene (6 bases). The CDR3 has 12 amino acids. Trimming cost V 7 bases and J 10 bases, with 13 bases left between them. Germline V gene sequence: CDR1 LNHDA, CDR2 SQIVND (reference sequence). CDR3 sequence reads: CASTLGGTKLFF. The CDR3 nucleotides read TGTGCCAGTACGTTGGGGGGCACAAAACTGTTTTTT.

CDR3 protein: CASSYSTTATNTIYF. The DNA of the CDR3 is TGTGCCAGCAGTTACTCGACTACAGCCACGAACACCATATATTTT. This chain connects TRBV6-5 to TRBJ1-3; D gene uncertain. Germline lookup yields CDR1 MNHEY and CDR2 SVGAGI. This CDR3 spans 15 amino acids. The V end lost 0 bases, the J end lost 7 bases, and 13 bases lay between the germline ends.

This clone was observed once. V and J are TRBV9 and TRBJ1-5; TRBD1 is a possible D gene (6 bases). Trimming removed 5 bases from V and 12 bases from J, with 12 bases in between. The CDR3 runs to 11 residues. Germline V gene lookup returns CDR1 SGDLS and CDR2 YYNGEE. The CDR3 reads CASRERTVQHF. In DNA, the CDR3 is TGTGCCAGCAGAGAGCGGACAGTCCAGCATTTT.

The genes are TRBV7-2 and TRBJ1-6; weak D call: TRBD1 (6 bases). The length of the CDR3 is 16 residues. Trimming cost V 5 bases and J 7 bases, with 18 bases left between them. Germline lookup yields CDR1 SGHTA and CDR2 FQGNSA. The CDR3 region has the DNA TGTGCCAGCAGCATCTATATACAGGGTGCCAATTCACCCCTCCACTTT. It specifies CASSIYIQGANSPLHF. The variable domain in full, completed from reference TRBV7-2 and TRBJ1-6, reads GAGVSQSPSNKVTEKGKDVELRCDPISGHTALYWYRQSLGQGLEFLIYFQGNSAPDKSGLPSDRFSAERTGGSVSTLTIQRTQQEDSAVYLCASSIYIQGANSPLHFGNGTRLTVT.

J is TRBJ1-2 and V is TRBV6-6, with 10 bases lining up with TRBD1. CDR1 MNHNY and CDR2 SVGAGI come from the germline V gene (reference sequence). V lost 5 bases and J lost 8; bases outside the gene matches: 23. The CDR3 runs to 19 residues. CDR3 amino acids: CASSQTRQGASRVLNGYTF. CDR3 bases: TGTGCCAGCAGTCAAACCAGACAGGGGGCAAGTCGGGTATTAAACGGCTACACCTTC.

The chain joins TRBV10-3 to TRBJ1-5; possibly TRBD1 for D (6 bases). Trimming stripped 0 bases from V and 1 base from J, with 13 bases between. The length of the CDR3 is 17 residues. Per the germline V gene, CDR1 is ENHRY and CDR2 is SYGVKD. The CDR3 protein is CAISESSGGGSNQPQHF. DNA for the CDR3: TGTGCCATCAGTGAGTCCAGCGGGGGCGGCAGCAATCAGCCCCAGCATTTT.

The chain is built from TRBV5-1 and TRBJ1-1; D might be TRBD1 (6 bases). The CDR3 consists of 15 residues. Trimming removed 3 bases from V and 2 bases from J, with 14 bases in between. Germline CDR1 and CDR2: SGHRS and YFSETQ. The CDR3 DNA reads TGCGCCAGCAGCTCTAACAGGGATCGCAACACTGAAGCTTTCTTT. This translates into CASSSNRDRNTEAFF.

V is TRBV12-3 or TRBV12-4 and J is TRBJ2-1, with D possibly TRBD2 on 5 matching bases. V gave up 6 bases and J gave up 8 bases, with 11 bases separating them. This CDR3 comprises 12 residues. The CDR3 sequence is CASRPRGHEQFF. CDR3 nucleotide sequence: TGTGCCAGCAGACCCCGCGGGCATGAGCAGTTCTTC.

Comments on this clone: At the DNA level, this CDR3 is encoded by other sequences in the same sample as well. As DNA, the CDR3 is TGCGCCAGCAGCCAAGAGGGACAGGGTGGATCACCCCTCCACTTT. Translating it yields CASSQEGQGGSPLHF. This chain connects TRBV4-1 to TRBJ1-6, with TRBD1 identical over 9 bases. Germline V lookup: CDR1 MGHRA, CDR2 YSYEKL. V lost 0 bases and J lost 10; bases outside the gene matches: 4. The CDR3 is made up of 15 amino acids.

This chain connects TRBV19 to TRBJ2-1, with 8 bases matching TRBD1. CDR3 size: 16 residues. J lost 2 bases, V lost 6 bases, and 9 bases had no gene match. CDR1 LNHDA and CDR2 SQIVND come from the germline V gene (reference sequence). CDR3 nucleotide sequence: TGTGCCAGTAGAACCCTCCAGGGGGCGACCTACAATGAGCAGTTCTTC. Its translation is CASRTLQGATYNEQFF. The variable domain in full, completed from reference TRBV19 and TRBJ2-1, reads DGGITQSPKYLFRKEGQNVTLSCEQNLNHDAMYWYRQDPGQGLRLIYYSQIVNDFQKGDIAEGYSVSREKKESFPLTVTSAQKNPTAFYLCASRTLQGATYNEQFFGPGTRLTVL.

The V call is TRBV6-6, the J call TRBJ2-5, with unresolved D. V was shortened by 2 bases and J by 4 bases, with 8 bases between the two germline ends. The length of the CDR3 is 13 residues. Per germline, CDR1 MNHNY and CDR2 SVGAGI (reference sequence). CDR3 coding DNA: TGTGCCAGCAGTTACAGGGTTGGAGAGACCCAGTACTTC. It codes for CASSYRVGETQYF.

The CDR3 DNA is TGTGCCAGCAGGGTAGCGGGGGCGGGCACAGATACGCAGTATTTT. It specifies CASRVAGAGTDTQYF. The chain joins TRBV7-8 to TRBJ2-3, with TRBD2 matching 9 bases. CDR1 and CDR2 (germline): SGHVS, FQNEAQ. The length of the CDR3 is 15 residues. J lost 1 base, V lost 6 bases, and 5 bases had no gene match.

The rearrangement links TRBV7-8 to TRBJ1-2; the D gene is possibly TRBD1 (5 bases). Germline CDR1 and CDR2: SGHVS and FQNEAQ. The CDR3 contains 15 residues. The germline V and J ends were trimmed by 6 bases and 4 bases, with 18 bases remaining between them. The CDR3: CASSELGGTIYGYTF. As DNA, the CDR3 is TGTGCCAGCAGTGAGTTGGGGGGTACCATCTATGGCTACACCTTC.

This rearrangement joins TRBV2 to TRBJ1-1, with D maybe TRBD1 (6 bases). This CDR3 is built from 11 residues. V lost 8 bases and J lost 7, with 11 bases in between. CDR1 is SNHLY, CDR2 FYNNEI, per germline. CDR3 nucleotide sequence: TGTGCCAGCCGACGGACAGTTGAAGCTTTCTTT. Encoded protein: CASRRTVEAFF.

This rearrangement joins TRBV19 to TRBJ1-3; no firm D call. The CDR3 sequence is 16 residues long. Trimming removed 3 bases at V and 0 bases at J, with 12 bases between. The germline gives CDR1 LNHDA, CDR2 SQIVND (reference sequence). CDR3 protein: CASSILPTFSGNTIYF. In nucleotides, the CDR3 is TGTGCCAGTAGTATCCTCCCGACCTTCTCTGGAAACACCATATATTTT.